These 11 T cell receptor beta chains came from one sample sequenced in a study of T cell responses to AZD1222 COVID-19 vaccine listed by TCRdb under 2021. The label giving this sample's time point can be read as: about 28 days (+/-7) after the second vaccine dose. The sample's treatment or condition, from its label and the paper: meningococcal conjugate vaccine given as trial control. The protocol used for the library was the immunoSEQ multiplex PCR assay. In its TCRdb copy, this immuneACCESS table keeps in-frame sequences only and misses some clones. Where compared with another copy, unresolved V genes explain less than half of these, and the others have no known cause. The sample table contains about 75,000 clones; only one count was recorded for around 89% of them. The ten most abundant clones make up 8% to 10% of the sample. The sequencing here drew on peripheral blood, taken 28 days after the second dose of the MenACWY control vaccine. The receptors shown here come from an adult who received the MenACWY meningococcal vaccine as a control.

This sequence joins TRBV6-1 and TRBJ1-4; TRBD1 matches at 7 bases. The germline CDR1 and CDR2 sequences are MNHNS and SASEGT. J was trimmed by 6 bases and V by 1 base; bases with no gene match: 8. The CDR3 runs 16 residues. CDR3 sequence: CASSEGSDRVYEKLFF. The CDR3 DNA reads as TGTGCCAGCAGTGAAGGTAGTGACAGGGTATATGAAAAACTGTTTTTT.

The DNA for the CDR3 is TGTGCCAGTAGTTCCGGGACACTAAGCACAGATACGCAGTATTTT. Translating gives CASSSGTLSTDTQYF. This rearrangement joins TRBV19 to TRBJ2-3; TRBD1 is a possible D gene (6 bases). V shed 5 bases and J shed 0 bases, with 12 bases lying between them. The CDR3 length is 15 residues. CDR1 LNHDA and CDR2 SQIVND come from the germline V gene (reference sequence).

This clone was seen more than once but under ten times. V is TRBV2 and J is TRBJ2-6, with no clear D. V was pared by 6 bases and J by 4 bases, with 10 bases between. The CDR3 loop spans 14 amino acids. Germline V lookup: CDR1 SNHLY, CDR2 FYNNEI. The CDR3, as DNA: TGTGCCAGCAGCGCGACGTGGGGGGCCAACGTCCTGACTTTC. This translates into CASSATWGANVLTF.

The gene calls are TRBV2 and TRBJ1-2; unclear D gene. The CDR3 contains 11 residues. Germline V lookup: CDR1 SNHLY, CDR2 FYNNEI. Trimming removed 3 bases from V and 4 bases from J, with 3 bases in between. The CDR3 region has the DNA TGTGCCAGCAGTGATCTCTATGGCTACACCTTC. Amino acid sequence: CASSDLYGYTF.

The chain joins TRBV6-2 or TRBV6-3 to TRBJ1-2; no reliable D call. The CDR3 consists of 16 residues. Germline V gives CDR1 MNHEY, CDR2 SVGEGT. Trimming took 0 bases from V and 1 from J, leaving 12 bases between them. The chain's CDR3 is CASSYSRSDDNYGYTF. The CDR3 DNA reads TGTGCCAGCAGTTACTCGCGGTCCGATGATAACTATGGCTACACCTTC.

The chain couples TRBV2 to TRBJ2-3; D might be TRBD1 or TRBD2, each matching 5 bases. The length of the CDR3 is 13 residues. Germline lookup yields CDR1 SNHLY and CDR2 FYNNEI. Trimming removed 8 bases from V and 10 bases from J, with 19 bases in between. The CDR3 coding sequence is TGTGCCAGCGGGGGAGACTTAGGGGATGCGCAGTATTTT. Translation gives CASGGDLGDAQYF.

This clone has a handful of counts. The J gene is TRBJ1-2, the V gene TRBV4-2; maybe TRBD1 (5 bases). V shed 4 bases and J shed 4 bases, with 13 bases lying between them. The CDR3 consists of 14 residues. Germline loops: CDR1 LGHNA, CDR2 YNFKEQ. The CDR3 bases are TGTGCCAGCAGCCGCGAGGGACCTACCTATGGCTACACCTTC. Amino acids: CASSREGPTYGYTF.

The chain has TRBV11-2 and TRBJ1-2, with 10 bases identical to TRBD1. Germline CDR1 is SGHAT and CDR2 is FQNNGV. Trimming took 5 bases from V and 4 from J; bases not matched to a gene: 7. The CDR3 has 15 amino acids. Here the CDR3 reads CASSTHRTGGYGYTF. In DNA, the CDR3 is TGTGCCAGCAGCACCCATAGGACAGGGGGCTATGGCTACACCTTC.

This clone occurred once. The chain uses TRBV29-1 and TRBJ1-1; unclear D gene. This CDR3 region has 13 residues. V lost 4 bases to trimming and J lost 0 bases, with 9 bases between them. In germline, CDR1 is SQVTM, CDR2 ANQGSEA. The CDR3 region is CSVADTMNTEAFF. The CDR3 DNA reads as TGCAGCGTTGCTGACACTATGAACACTGAAGCTTTCTTT.

This clone was picked up a small number of times. As DNA, the CDR3 is TGTGCCAGCAGCCTCTTCGAGGGTGCTGAAGCTTTCTTT. Protein: CASSLFEGAEAFF. The rearrangement uses TRBV14 and TRBJ1-1; no clear D gene. V lost 4 bases and J lost 6, with 12 bases in between. Germline loops: CDR1 SGHDN, CDR2 FVKESK. This CDR3 has 13 amino acids.

CDR3 loop: CASSGLGFLMNTEAFF. CDR3 bases: TGCGCCAGCAGCGGTTTGGGATTCCTAATGAACACTGAAGCTTTCTTT. This chain links TRBV4-1 with TRBJ1-1; D gene unclear. The V end was cut by 5 bases, the J end by 0 bases, with 16 bases between. The V gene's germline CDR1 is MGHRA and CDR2 YSYEKL. The CDR3 consists of 16 residues.